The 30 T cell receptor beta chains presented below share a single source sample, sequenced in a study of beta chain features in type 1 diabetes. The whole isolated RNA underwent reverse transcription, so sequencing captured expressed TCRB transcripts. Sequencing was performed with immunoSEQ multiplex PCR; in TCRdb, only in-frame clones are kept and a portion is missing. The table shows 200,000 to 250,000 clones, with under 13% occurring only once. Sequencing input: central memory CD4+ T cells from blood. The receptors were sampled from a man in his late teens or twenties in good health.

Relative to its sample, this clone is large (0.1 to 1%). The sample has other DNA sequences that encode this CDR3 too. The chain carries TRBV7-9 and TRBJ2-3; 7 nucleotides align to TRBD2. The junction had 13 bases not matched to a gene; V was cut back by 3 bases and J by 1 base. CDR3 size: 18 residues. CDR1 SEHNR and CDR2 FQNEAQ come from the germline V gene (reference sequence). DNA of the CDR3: TGTGCCAGCAGCTTTAGTAGGGCTCTAGCGGCCCGCACAGATACGCAGTATTTT. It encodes CASSFSRALAARTDTQYF.

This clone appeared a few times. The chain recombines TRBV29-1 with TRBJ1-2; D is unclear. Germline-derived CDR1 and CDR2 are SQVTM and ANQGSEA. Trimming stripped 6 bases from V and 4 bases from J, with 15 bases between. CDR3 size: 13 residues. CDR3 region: CSVQPDESYGYTF. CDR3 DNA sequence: TGCAGCGTCCAACCCGATGAGTCCTATGGCTACACCTTC.

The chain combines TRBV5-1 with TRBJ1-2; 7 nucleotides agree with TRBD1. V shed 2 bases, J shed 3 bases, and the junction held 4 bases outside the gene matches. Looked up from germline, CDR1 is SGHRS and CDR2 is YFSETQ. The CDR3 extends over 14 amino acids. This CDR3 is CASSFGQEYYGYTF. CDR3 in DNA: TGCGCCAGCAGCTTCGGACAGGAATACTATGGCTACACCTTC.

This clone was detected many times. The CDR3 region is CASSQDWVRNEQFF. CDR3 sequence (DNA): TGCGCCAGCAGCCAAGATTGGGTCCGCAATGAGCAGTTCTTC. The V and J genes are TRBV4-1 and TRBJ2-1; D not certain. The V gene lost 0 bases and the J gene lost 6 bases, with 9 bases spanning the gap. Germline lookup yields CDR1 MGHRA and CDR2 YSYEKL. CDR3 length: 14 amino acids.

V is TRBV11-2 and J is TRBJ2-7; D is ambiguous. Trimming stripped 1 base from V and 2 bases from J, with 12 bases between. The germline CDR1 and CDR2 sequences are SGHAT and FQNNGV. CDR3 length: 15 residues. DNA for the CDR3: TGTGCCAGCAGCTTAGTTAATCGTGGGACCTACGAGCAGTACTTC. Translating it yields CASSLVNRGTYEQYF.

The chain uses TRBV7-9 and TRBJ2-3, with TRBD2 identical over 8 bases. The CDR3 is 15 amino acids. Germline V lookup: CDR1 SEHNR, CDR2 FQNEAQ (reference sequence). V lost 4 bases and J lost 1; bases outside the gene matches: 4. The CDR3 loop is CASSSREGRTDTQYF. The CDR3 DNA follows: TGTGCCAGCAGCTCCCGGGAGGGCCGCACAGATACGCAGTATTTT. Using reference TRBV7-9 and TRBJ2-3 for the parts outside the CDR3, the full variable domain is DTGVSQNPRHKITKRGQNVTFRCDPISEHNRLYWYRQTLGQGPEFLTYFQNEAQLEKSRLLSDRFSAERPKGSFSTLEIQRTEQGDSAMYLCASSSREGRTDTQYFGPGTRLTVL.

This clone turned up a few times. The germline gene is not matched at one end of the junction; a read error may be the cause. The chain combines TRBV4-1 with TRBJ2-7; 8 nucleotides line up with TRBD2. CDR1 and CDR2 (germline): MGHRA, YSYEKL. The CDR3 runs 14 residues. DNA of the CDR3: TGTGCCAGCAGCCCGGGAGGGATGCGTAACGAGCAGTACTTC. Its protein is CASSPGGMRNEQYF.

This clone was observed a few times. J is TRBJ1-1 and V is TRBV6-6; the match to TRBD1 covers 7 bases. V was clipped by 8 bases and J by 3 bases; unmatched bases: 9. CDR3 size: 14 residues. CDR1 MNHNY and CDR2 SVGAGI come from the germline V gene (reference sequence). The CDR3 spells CASRREGAYTEAFF. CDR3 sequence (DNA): TGTGCCAGCCGCCGGGAGGGGGCGTACACTGAAGCTTTCTTT.

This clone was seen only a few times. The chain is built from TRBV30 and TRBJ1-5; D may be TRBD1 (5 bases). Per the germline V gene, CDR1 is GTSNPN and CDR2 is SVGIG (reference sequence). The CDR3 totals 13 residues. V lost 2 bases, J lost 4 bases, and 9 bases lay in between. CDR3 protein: CAWSRTTNQPQHF. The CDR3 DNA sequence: TGTGCCTGGAGTCGGACAACGAATCAGCCCCAGCATTTT.

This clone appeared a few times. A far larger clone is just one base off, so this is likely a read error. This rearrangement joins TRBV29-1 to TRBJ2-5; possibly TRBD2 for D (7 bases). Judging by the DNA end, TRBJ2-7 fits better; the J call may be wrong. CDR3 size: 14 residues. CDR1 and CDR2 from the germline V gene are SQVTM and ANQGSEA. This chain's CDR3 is CSVEGAGAENEQYF. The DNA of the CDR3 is TGCAGCGTGGAAGGCGCGGGGGCAGAAAACGAGCAGTACTTC.

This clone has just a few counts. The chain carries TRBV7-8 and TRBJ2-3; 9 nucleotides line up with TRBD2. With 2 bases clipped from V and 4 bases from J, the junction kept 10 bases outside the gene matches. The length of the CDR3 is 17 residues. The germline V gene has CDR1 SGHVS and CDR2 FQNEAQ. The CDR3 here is CASSLIGGRAVPDTQYF. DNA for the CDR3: TGTGCCAGCAGCTTAATCGGCGGGAGGGCCGTTCCAGATACGCAGTATTTT.

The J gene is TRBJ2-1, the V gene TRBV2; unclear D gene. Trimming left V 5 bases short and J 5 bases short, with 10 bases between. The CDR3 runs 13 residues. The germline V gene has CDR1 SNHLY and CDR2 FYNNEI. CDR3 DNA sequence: TGTGCCAGCAGTACAGCGATCCACAATGAGCAGTTCTTC. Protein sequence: CASSTAIHNEQFF.

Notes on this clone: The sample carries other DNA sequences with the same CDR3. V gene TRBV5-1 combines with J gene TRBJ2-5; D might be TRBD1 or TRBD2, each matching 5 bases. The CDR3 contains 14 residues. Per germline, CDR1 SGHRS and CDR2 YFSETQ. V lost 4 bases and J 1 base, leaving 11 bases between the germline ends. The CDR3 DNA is TGCGCCAGCAGCCCCGATGGGGGCCAAGAGACCCAGTACTTC. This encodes CASSPDGGQETQYF.

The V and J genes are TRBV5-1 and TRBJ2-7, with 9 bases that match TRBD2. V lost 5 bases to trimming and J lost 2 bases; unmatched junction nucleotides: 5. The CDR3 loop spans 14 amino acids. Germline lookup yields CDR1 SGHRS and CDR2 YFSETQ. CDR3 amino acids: CASRSAGGTYEQYF. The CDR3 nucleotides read TGCGCCAGCAGATCAGCGGGAGGAACCTACGAGCAGTACTTC.

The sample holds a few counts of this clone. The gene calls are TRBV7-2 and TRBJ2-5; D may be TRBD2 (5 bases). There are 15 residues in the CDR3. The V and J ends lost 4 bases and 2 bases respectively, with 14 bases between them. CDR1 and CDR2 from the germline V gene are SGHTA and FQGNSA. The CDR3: CASSSSSEGQETQYF. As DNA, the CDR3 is TGTGCCAGCAGCTCGTCCAGCGAGGGACAAGAGACCCAGTACTTC.

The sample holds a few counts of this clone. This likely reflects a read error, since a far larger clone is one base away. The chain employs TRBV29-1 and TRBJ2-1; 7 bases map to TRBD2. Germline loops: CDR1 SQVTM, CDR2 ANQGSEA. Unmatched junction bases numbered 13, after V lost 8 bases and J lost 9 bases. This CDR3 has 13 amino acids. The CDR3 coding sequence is TGCAGCCTGGCTAGCGGCAGAGGTGGTGAGCAGTTCTTC. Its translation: CSLASGRGGEQFF.

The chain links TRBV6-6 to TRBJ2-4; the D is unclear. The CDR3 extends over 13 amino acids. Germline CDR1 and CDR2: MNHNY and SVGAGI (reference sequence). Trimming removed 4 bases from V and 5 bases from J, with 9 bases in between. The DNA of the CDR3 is TGTGCCAGCAGTTTCCTCCGGGAAAACATTCAGTACTTC. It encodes CASSFLRENIQYF.

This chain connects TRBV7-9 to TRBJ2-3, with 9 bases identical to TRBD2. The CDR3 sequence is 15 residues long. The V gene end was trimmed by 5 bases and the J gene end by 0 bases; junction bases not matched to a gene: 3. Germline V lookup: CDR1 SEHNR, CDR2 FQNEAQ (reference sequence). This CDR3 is CASSEGTSSTDTQYF. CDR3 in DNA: TGTGCCAGCAGCGAAGGGACTAGCAGCACAGATACGCAGTATTTT.

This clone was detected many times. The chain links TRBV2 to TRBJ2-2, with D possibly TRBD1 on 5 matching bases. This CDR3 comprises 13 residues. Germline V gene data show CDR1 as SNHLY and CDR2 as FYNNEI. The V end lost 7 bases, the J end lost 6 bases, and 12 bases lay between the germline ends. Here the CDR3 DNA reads TGTGCCAGCATTGTGAGACAGCCCGGGGAGCTGTTTTTT. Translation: CASIVRQPGELFF.

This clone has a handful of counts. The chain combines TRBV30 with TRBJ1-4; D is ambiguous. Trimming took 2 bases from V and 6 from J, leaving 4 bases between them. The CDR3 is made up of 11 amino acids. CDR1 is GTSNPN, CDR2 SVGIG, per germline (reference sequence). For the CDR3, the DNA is TGTGCCTGGAGTATCGATGAAAAACTGTTTTTT. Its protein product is CAWSIDEKLFF.

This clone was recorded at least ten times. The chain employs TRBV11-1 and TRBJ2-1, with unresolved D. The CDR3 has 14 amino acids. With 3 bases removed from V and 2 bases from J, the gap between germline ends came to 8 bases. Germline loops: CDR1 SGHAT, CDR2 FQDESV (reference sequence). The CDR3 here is CASSLASTYNEQFF. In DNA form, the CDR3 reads TGTGCCAGCAGCTTGGCTTCAACCTACAATGAGCAGTTCTTC.

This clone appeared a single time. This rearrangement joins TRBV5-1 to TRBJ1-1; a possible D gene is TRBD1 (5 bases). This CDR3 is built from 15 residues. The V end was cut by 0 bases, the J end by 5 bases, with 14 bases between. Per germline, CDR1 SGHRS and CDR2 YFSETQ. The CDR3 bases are TGCGCCAGCAGCTTGGCCGGGTCAGGGCGTACTGAAGCTTTCTTT. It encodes CASSLAGSGRTEAFF.

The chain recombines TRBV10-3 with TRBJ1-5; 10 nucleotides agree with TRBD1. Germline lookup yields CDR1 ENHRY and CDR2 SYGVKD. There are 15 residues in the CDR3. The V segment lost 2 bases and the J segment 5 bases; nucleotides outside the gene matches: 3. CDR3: CAISERTGGDQPQHF. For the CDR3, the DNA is TGTGCCATCAGTGAGCGGACAGGGGGTGATCAGCCCCAGCATTTT.

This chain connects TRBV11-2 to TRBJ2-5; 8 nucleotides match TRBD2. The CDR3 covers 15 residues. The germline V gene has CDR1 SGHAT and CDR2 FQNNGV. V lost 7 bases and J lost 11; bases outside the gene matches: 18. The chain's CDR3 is CASTRALAAPGGQYF. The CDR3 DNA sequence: TGTGCCAGCACCCGGGCACTAGCGGCCCCGGGGGGGCAGTACTTC. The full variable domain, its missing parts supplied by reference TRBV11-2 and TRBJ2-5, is EAGVAQSPRYKIIEKRQSVAFWCNPISGHATLYWYQQILGQGPKLLIQFQNNGVVDDSQLPKDRFSAERLKGVDSTLKIQPAKLEDSAVYLCASTRALAAPGGQYFGPGTRLLVL.

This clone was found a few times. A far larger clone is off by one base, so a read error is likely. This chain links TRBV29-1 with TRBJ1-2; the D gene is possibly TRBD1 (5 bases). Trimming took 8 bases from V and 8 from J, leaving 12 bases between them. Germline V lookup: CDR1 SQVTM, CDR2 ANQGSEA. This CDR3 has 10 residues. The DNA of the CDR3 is TGCAGCAGCGACAGTGGAGGCTACACCTTC. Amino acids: CSSDSGGYTF.

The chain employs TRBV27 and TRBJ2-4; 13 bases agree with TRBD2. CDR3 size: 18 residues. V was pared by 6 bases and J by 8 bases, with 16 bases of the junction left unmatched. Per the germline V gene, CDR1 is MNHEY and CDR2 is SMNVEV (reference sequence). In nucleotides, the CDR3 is TGTGCCAGCAGACCCGCCGGGACTAGCGGGATTGTCTCGGACATTCAGTACTTC. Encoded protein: CASRPAGTSGIVSDIQYF.

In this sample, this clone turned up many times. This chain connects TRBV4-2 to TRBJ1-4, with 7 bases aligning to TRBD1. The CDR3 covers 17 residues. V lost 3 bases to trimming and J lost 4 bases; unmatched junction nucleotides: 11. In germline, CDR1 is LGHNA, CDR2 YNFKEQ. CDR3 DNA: TGTGCCAGCAGCCAGGACGAAGACAGGGCTGGTAATGAAAAACTGTTTTTT. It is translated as CASSQDEDRAGNEKLFF.

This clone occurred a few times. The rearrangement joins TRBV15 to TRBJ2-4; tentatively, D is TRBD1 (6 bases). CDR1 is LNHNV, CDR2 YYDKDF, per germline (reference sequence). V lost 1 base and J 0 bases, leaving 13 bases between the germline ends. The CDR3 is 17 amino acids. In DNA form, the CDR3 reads TGTGCCACCAGCAGAGGGGGGCAGGGATTAGCCAAAAACATTCAGTACTTC. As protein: CATSRGGQGLAKNIQYF.

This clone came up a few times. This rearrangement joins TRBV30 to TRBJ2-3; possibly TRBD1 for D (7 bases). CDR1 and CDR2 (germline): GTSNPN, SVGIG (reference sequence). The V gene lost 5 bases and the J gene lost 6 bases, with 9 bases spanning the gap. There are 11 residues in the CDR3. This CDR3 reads CAWSGGDTQYF. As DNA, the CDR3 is TGTGCCTGGTCAGGGGGGGATACGCAGTATTTT.

The CDR3: CASSLWSLETQYF. CDR3 DNA: TGCGCCAGCAGCTTGTGGAGTTTAGAGACCCAGTACTTC. The chain carries TRBV5-1 and TRBJ2-5; no clear D gene. CDR3 length: 13 residues. The germline V and J ends were trimmed by 1 base and 4 bases, with 8 bases remaining between them. The germline V gene has CDR1 SGHRS and CDR2 YFSETQ.